A single sample gave rise to the 30 T cell receptor beta chains below, sequenced in a study of post-analysis software for immune sequencing data. General study results and limits: TRBV5-6, TRBV5-1 and TRBV20-1 belonged to a set of about five TRBV segments that were more frequent in patients than controls.

No antigen is known for these receptors. Unique molecular identifiers were present in the TCR beta cDNA libraries. One entry per CDR3 protein, called by TCRdb with MiXCR from the PCR reads. This table has about 430,000 distinct CDR3 sequences, more than 30% appearing once. Sequenced: blood. The receptors derive from a girl aged 2 to 9 with multiple sclerosis.

The chain combines TRBV20-1 with TRBJ2-7; unclear D gene. The CDR3 loop spans 15 amino acids. Germline V lookup: CDR1 DFQATT, CDR2 SNEGSKA (reference sequence). V was trimmed by 1 base and J by 0 bases, leaving 13 bases between them. CDR3 nucleotide sequence: TGCAGTGCTAGAGTTTGGACGCCGGTCTCCTACGAGCAGTACTTC. Its translation is CSARVWTPVSYEQYF.

This clonotype turned up a few times. The chain is built from TRBV7-3 and TRBJ2-5, with 8 bases fitting TRBD2. This CDR3 region has 15 residues. The germline V gene has CDR1 SGHTA and CDR2 FQGTGA. After removal of 5 bases from V and 5 bases from J, the junction contained 10 bases not matched to a gene. The DNA for the CDR3 is TGTGCCAGCAGCCGGGGACTAGACGGCGTCGAGACCCAGTACTTC. Translation gives CASSRGLDGVETQYF.

A few counts support this clonotype. This chain links TRBV4-1 with TRBJ2-1, with 8 nucleotides matching TRBD2. The trim removed 0 bases at V and 9 bases at J, leaving 7 bases unmatched. The CDR3 runs 15 residues. CDR1 is MGHRA and CDR2 is YSYEKL in the germline V gene. In DNA form, the CDR3 reads TGCGCCAGCAGCCAAGATTCTGGTCTAGCGGGTGAGCAGTTCTTC. Translated: CASSQDSGLAGEQFF.

Note on this clonotype: One base away lies a much larger clone, so this may be a sequencing read error. V and J are TRBV12-3 or TRBV12-4 and TRBJ2-5, with unresolved D. The end of the DNA is better explained by TRBJ2-4, so the J call may be wrong. CDR3 size: 11 residues. CDR3 loop: CARSFKNIQYF. The CDR3 DNA reads as TGTGCCCGCAGTTTCAAGAACATTCAGTACTTC.

The table lists this clonotype with a few counts. The junction departs from germline at one end; a sequencing error may be responsible. This chain connects TRBV7-3 to TRBJ2-6, with D maybe TRBD1 (5 bases). Germline V CDR1 and CDR2: SGHTA, FQGTGA. CDR3 size: 16 residues. The CDR3 sequence is CASSSKAVSGANVRTF. CDR3 in DNA: TGTGCCAGCAGCTCAAAGGCAGTCTCTGGGGCCAACGTCCGGACTTTC.

The V call is TRBV3-1, the J call TRBJ2-3; 11 bases map to TRBD2. The CDR3 runs to 17 residues. Per the germline V gene, CDR1 is LGHDT and CDR2 is YNNKEL (reference sequence). After removal of 4 bases from V and 5 bases from J, the junction contained 11 bases not matched to a gene. The CDR3 bases are TGTGCCAGCAGCCTTCAGGGTACTAGCGGGGGCGGAGATACGCAGTATTTT. Protein sequence: CASSLQGTSGGGDTQYF.

In this sample, this clonotype turned up a few times. This chain connects TRBV28 to TRBJ2-7; 7 nucleotides align to TRBD1. The CDR3 length is 15 residues. In germline, CDR1 is MDHEN, CDR2 SYDVKM. The V and J ends lost 8 bases and 1 base, in that order; junction bases with no gene match: 11. Here the CDR3 DNA reads TGTGCCAGCGAACCCGGCCGGACAGGATCCTACGAGCAGTACTTC. Its translation: CASEPGRTGSYEQYF.

The rearrangement joins TRBV12-3 or TRBV12-4 to TRBJ2-4, with D maybe TRBD2 (5 bases). Trimming took 1 base from V and 1 from J, leaving 8 bases between them. CDR3 length equals 15 residues. The CDR3 region is CASSLGEWAKNIQYF. The CDR3 DNA is TGTGCCAGCAGTTTAGGGGAGTGGGCCAAAAACATTCAGTACTTC.

This clonotype came up a few times. The J gene is TRBJ2-6, the V gene TRBV18, with D possibly called TRBD1 or TRBD2 (5 bases each). The CDR3 covers 17 residues. The germline V gene encodes CDR1 KGHSH and CDR2 LQKENI. V was clipped by 3 bases and J by 0 bases, with 12 bases between them. The CDR3 DNA is TGTGCCAGCTCACCGAGGGACGCTGACTCTGGGGCCAACGTCCTGACTTTC. Encoded protein: CASSPRDADSGANVLTF.

J is TRBJ1-6 and V is TRBV6-6, with TRBD1 matching 7 bases. CDR3 size: 15 residues. CDR1 is MNHNY, CDR2 SVGAGI, per germline (reference sequence). The trim removed 6 bases at V and 3 bases at J, leaving 5 bases unmatched. CDR3 residues: CASRDGTDYNSPLHF. The CDR3 DNA is TGTGCCAGCAGGGATGGGACAGACTATAATTCACCCCTCCACTTT.

A few counts support this clonotype. The genes are TRBV29-1 and TRBJ1-6; D ambiguous. Germline V gene sequence: CDR1 SQVTM, CDR2 ANQGSEA. CDR3 length: 14 residues. Trimming stripped 5 bases from V and 3 bases from J, with 11 bases between. CDR3 sequence (DNA): TGCAGCGTTTCCTTGGGAGGCTATAATTCACCCCTCCACTTT. It specifies CSVSLGGYNSPLHF.

This clonotype was picked up a small number of times. The chain carries TRBV20-1 and TRBJ2-3, with 10 bases that match TRBD2. V lost 3 bases and J lost 1; bases outside the gene matches: 10. The CDR3 has 17 residues. Germline V gives CDR1 DFQATT, CDR2 SNEGSKA (reference sequence). CDR3 sequence reads: CSARSFRLAGRTDTQYF. DNA for the CDR3: TGCAGTGCTAGGTCCTTCCGACTAGCGGGTCGCACAGATACGCAGTATTTT.

The CDR3 sequence is CASSLAGSHPDTQYF. CDR3 bases: TGTGCCAGCAGCTTAGCGGGAAGCCACCCAGATACGCAGTATTTT. The V call is TRBV11-3, the J call TRBJ2-3, with D maybe TRBD2 (5 bases). V was shortened by 1 base and J by 4 bases, with 12 bases between the two germline ends. The CDR3 is 15 amino acids. Germline CDR1 is SGHNT and CDR2 is YENEEA.

In the case of this clonotype: Compared with germline, one end of the junction differs, possibly owing to a read error. The chain links TRBV6-5 to TRBJ2-3; D gene uncertain. The germline CDR1 and CDR2 sequences are MNHEY and SVGAGI. The CDR3 has 13 amino acids. Here the CDR3 reads CASSYSRADAQYF. CDR3 in DNA: TGTGCCAGCAGTTACTCGAGAGCAGATGCGCAGTATTTT.

The chain employs TRBV28 and TRBJ1-4, with 8 positions matching TRBD1. The CDR3 extends over 16 amino acids. Per germline, CDR1 MDHEN and CDR2 SYDVKM. Trimming cost V 6 bases and J 2 bases; bases outside gene matches: 8. The CDR3 here is CASSEQGARTNEKLFF. In DNA form, the CDR3 reads TGTGCCAGCAGCGAGCAGGGGGCGAGGACTAATGAAAAACTGTTTTTT.

This clonotype was counted a few times. This sequence joins TRBV27 and TRBJ1-4; 8 nucleotides line up with TRBD1. This CDR3 comprises 17 residues. V was clipped by 0 bases and J by 4 bases; unmatched bases: 7. CDR1 MNHEY and CDR2 SMNVEV come from the germline V gene (reference sequence). The DNA for the CDR3 is TGTGCCAGCAGTTTATCCCCAACAGGGGGACATAATGAAAAACTGTTTTTT. It translates to CASSLSPTGGHNEKLFF.

This clonotype has more than one count but fewer than ten. The junction differs from germline at one of its ends, possibly a read error. This sequence joins TRBV6-6 and TRBJ1-5; TRBD1 is a possible D gene (5 bases). The CDR3 is made up of 15 amino acids. Germline CDR1 is MNHNY and CDR2 is SVGAGI (reference sequence). CDR3: CASNYGGDGNQPQHF. In nucleotides, the CDR3 is TGTGCCAGCAATTACGGGGGAGATGGCAATCAGCCCCAGCATTTT.

This clonotype was observed a handful of times. The chain recombines TRBV12-3 or TRBV12-4 with TRBJ2-1; possibly TRBD2 for D (5 bases). The CDR3 is 14 residues long. The V end was cut by 2 bases, the J end by 6 bases, with 11 bases between. CDR3 region: CASSLSRGFNEQFF. CDR3 bases: TGTGCCAGCAGTTTAAGTCGAGGGTTCAATGAGCAGTTCTTC.

The CDR3 spells CASSLGKLAGGIYNEQFF. The DNA of the CDR3 is TGTGCCAGCAGCTTAGGGAAACTAGCGGGGGGAATCTACAATGAGCAGTTCTTC. The rearrangement links TRBV11-2 to TRBJ2-1; 12 positions agree with TRBD2. The CDR3 totals 18 residues. Germline CDR1 reads SGHAT; CDR2 reads FQNNGV. The J segment lost 3 bases and the V segment lost 1 base, leaving 7 bases of the junction unmatched.

This clonotype was detected only a few times. V and J are TRBV7-2 and TRBJ1-2; D not certain. Germline-derived CDR1 and CDR2 are SGHTA and FQGNSA. The CDR3 has 12 residues. V was trimmed by 1 base and J by 8 bases, leaving 8 bases between them. The CDR3 region is CASSLDHLGYTF. The CDR3 nucleotides are TGTGCCAGCAGCTTAGATCACCTCGGCTACACCTTC.

This clonotype has a handful of counts. The chain combines TRBV5-1 with TRBJ2-1; D is unresolved. Looked up from germline, CDR1 is SGHRS and CDR2 is YFSETQ. V lost 0 bases and J lost 0, with 10 bases in between. The CDR3 extends over 16 amino acids. The CDR3 loop reads CASSLAWAASYNEQFF. The CDR3 bases are TGCGCCAGCAGCTTGGCGTGGGCAGCCTCCTACAATGAGCAGTTCTTC. Drawing the rest from reference TRBV5-1 and TRBJ2-1, the complete variable domain is KAGVTQTPRYLIKTRGQQVTLSCSPISGHRSVSWYQQTPGQGLQFLFEYFSETQRNKGNFPGRFSGRQFSNSRSEMNVSTLELGDSALYLCASSLAWAASYNEQFFGPGTRLTVL.

Remarks on this clonotype: One end of the junction varies from germline; a read error may be responsible. The rearrangement links TRBV28 to TRBJ2-5; 7 bases fit TRBD1. Germline V lookup: CDR1 MDHEN, CDR2 SYDVKM. The CDR3 is made up of 12 amino acids. CDR3 nucleotide sequence: TGCGCCACCTCGGGACAGAGAGAGACCCAGTACTTC. This gives the protein CATSGQRETQYF.

This clonotype was counted between two and nine times. The chain employs TRBV12-3 or TRBV12-4 and TRBJ2-3, with D perhaps given as TRBD1 or TRBD2 (5 bases each). Between the trimmed V and J ends, which lost 1 base and 2 bases, there was a span of 16 bases. The CDR3 is made up of 17 amino acids. CDR3 sequence reads: CASSLVGEEDNTDTQYF. The CDR3, as DNA: TGTGCCAGCAGTTTAGTTGGCGAGGAGGACAACACAGATACGCAGTATTTT.

The rearrangement links TRBV6-2 or TRBV6-3 to TRBJ2-7, with 8 bases aligning to TRBD2. After removal of 3 bases from V and 7 bases from J, the junction contained 11 bases not matched to a gene. Germline CDR1 reads MNHEY; CDR2 reads SVGEGT. This CDR3 has 15 amino acids. The CDR3 sequence is CASSYSRLALNEQYF. The CDR3 DNA sequence: TGTGCCAGCAGTTATTCGAGACTAGCGCTCAATGAGCAGTACTTC.

The sample holds a few counts of this clonotype. The chain employs TRBV5-4 and TRBJ2-3; TRBD1 matches at 7 bases. CDR1 and CDR2 (germline): SGHNT, YYREEE (reference sequence). V lost 0 bases, J lost 2 bases, and 9 bases stayed unmatched. CDR3 length: 17 amino acids. The CDR3 is CASSLEEGALFTDTQYF. The CDR3, as DNA: TGTGCCAGCAGCTTGGAAGAGGGGGCCCTTTTCACAGATACGCAGTATTTT.

The V gene is TRBV7-9, the J gene TRBJ1-5; no definite D call. Deletions cut 1 base from V and 7 bases from J, with 14 bases between. The CDR3 is made up of 15 amino acids. CDR1 and CDR2 from the germline V gene are SEHNR and FQNEAQ (reference sequence). The CDR3 DNA follows: TGTGCCAGCAGCTTAGTAAAGGGAAGGGAGCAGCCCCAGCATTTT. This codes for CASSLVKGREQPQHF.

Turning to this clonotype: One junction end disagrees with the germline gene, perhaps due to a read error. The V call is TRBV5-1, the J call TRBJ1-1; tentatively, D is TRBD1 (6 bases). CDR1 and CDR2 (germline): SGHRS, YFSETQ. The CDR3 is 14 residues long. The CDR3 DNA reads as TGCGCCGGCAGCTCGGTACAGGGTCGAACTGAAGCTTTCTTT. Protein sequence: CAGSSVQGRTEAFF.

This clonotype showed up just a few times. The chain joins TRBV7-8 to TRBJ1-4; D is uncertain. With 1 base removed from V and 5 bases from J, the gap between germline ends came to 11 bases. This CDR3 is 15 amino acids long. Germline CDR1 reads SGHVS; CDR2 reads FQNEAQ. The CDR3 sequence is CASSLGDWRNEKLFF. Here the CDR3 DNA reads TGTGCCAGCAGCTTAGGAGACTGGAGGAATGAAAAACTGTTTTTT. Full variable domain (rest looked up from reference TRBV7-8 and TRBJ1-4): GAGVSQSPRYKVAKRGQDVALRCDPISGHVSLFWYQQALGQGPEFLTYFQNEAQLDKSGLPSDRFFAERPEGSVSTLKIQRTQQEDSAVYLCASSLGDWRNEKLFFGSGTQLSVL.

V is TRBV20-1 and J is TRBJ1-2; D possibly corresponds to TRBD1 (5 bases). This CDR3 comprises 12 residues. Germline values: CDR1 DFQATT, CDR2 SNEGSKA (reference sequence). The CDR3 nucleotides read TGCACCTCGGACCCGGGGCTCTATGGCTACACCTTC. It translates to CTSDPGLYGYTF.

The V and J genes are TRBV27 and TRBJ1-1; 9 bases agree with TRBD1. Germline lookup yields CDR1 MNHEY and CDR2 SMNVEV (reference sequence). Unmatched junction bases numbered 12, after V lost 3 bases and J lost 7 bases. The CDR3 runs to 16 residues. This CDR3 reads CASSFLPGQGIHEAFF. The CDR3 region has the DNA TGTGCCAGCAGTTTCTTACCGGGACAGGGTATTCATGAAGCTTTCTTT.